Presented here are 23 T cell receptor beta chains from one specimen sequenced in a study of T cells in women clearing cervical HPV infection (dated by TCRdb to 2016 to 2019). Receptor amplification or capture employed the immunoSEQ multiplex PCR assay. TCRdb limited this immuneACCESS table to in-frame rearrangements with V and J called. A share of clones is missing; checked studies link under half to unresolved V genes, and the rest is unexplained. This sample's clone table shows about 32,000 clones. Around 4% of the sample is held by the ten biggest clonotypes. Input material: blood buffy coat. The source of these receptors is a woman between 18 and 70 years old with a cervical HPV16 infection that either progressed to CIN3+ or cleared (not recorded which).

This clone registers medium-sized by frequency. The CDR3 end lies 3 residues beyond the end of the read and is filled in from the germline J gene. This chain links TRBV6-2 or TRBV6-3 with TRBJ2-3; 12 positions match TRBD2. CDR3 length: 15 residues. Germline CDR1 is MNHEY and CDR2 is SVGEGT. The ends lost 7 bases at V and 3 bases at J; junction bases unmatched: 5. The CDR3: CASKRLAGETDTQYF. CDR3 bases read: TGTGCCAGCAAGAGACTAGCGGGGGAAACAGATACG.

On this clone: The read stops 3 residues short of the end of the CDR3; the missing end is completed from the germline J gene. The chain carries TRBV12-3 or TRBV12-4 and TRBJ1-2, with 7 bases lining up with TRBD1. Unmatched junction bases numbered 18, after V lost 2 bases and J lost 6 bases. This CDR3 has 18 residues. Here the CDR3 reads CASSLRPETTGFLDGYTF. The DNA read from the CDR3 is TGTGCCAGCAGTTTAAGGCCCGAAACGACAGGGTTTTTAGATGGC.

To note about this clone: The DNA ends 3 residues before the CDR3 does, and the rest of the CDR3 is filled in from the germline J gene. Other DNA sequences in the sample encode the same CDR3. This chain uses TRBV5-1 with TRBJ1-2; 12 nucleotides match TRBD1. Per the germline V gene, CDR1 is SGHRS and CDR2 is YFSETQ. This CDR3 has 18 amino acids. The J segment lost 6 bases and the V segment lost 4 bases, leaving 16 bases of the junction unmatched. The part of the CDR3 DNA that was read is TGCGCCAGCAGCGCGTCCGGGACAGGGGGCGCGTTCGGTCATGGC. The encoded protein is CASSASGTGGAFGHG. The whole CDR3 reads CASSASGTGGAFGHGYTF.

On this clone itself: The read falls 3 residues short of the CDR3 end, and the missing part is taken from the germline J gene. The J gene is TRBJ2-3, the V gene TRBV20-1; no reliable D call. CDR1 and CDR2 from the germline V gene are DFQATT and SNEGSKA (reference sequence). This CDR3 contains 11 residues. CDR3 sequence reads: CSARGQETQYF. Partial CDR3 DNA: TGCAGTGCTAGAGGGCAAGAGACG.

A word on this clone: The read terminates 3 residues before the CDR3 end, so the remaining end is supplied by the germline J gene. The chain employs TRBV7-2 and TRBJ2-4; 10 nucleotides agree with TRBD1. V was clipped by 3 bases and J by 8 bases; unmatched bases: 7. Germline loops: CDR1 SGHTA, CDR2 FQGNSA. The CDR3 has 15 amino acids. Partial CDR3 DNA: TGTGCCAGCAGCTTCCGGGACAGGGGAATAGACATT. Translation: CASSFRDRGIDI. In full, the CDR3 reads CASSFRDRGIDIQYF.

A word on this clone: The sequenced fragment ends 3 residues before the CDR3 boundary, so the rest is inferred from the germline J gene. The chain recombines TRBV5-6 with TRBJ1-1; weak D call: TRBD1 (5 bases). V was pared by 2 bases and J by 7 bases, with 18 bases between. Germline V lookup: CDR1 SGHDT, CDR2 YYEEEE. The CDR3 extends over 15 amino acids. Incomplete CDR3 DNA: TGTGCCAGCAGCTTAACCGGGACGGGGGAGGGTGAA. Translating it yields CASSLTGTGEGE. Given in full, the CDR3 is CASSLTGTGEGEAFF.

As regards this clone: Coverage ceases 3 residues before the CDR3 finishes, and the germline J gene fills in the end. The chain joins TRBV2 to TRBJ2-1; a weak D match, TRBD2 (5 bases). The CDR3 is 14 residues long. Deletions cut 10 bases from V and 6 bases from J, with 19 bases between. The V gene's germline CDR1 is SNHLY and CDR2 FYNNEI. CDR3 sequence reads: CATQANPAGNEQFF. The covered CDR3 bases are TGTGCCACGCAGGCTAACCCGGCGGGCAATGAG.

A word on this clone: The sequenced fragment ends 3 residues before the CDR3 boundary, so the rest is inferred from the germline J gene. This chain joins TRBV7-2 and TRBJ2-7, with D perhaps matching TRBD1 (6 bases). Trimming shortened V by 2 bases and J by 3 bases, and 8 bases separated the two germline ends. Per the germline V gene, CDR1 is SGHTA and CDR2 is FQGNSA. This CDR3 contains 13 residues. The CDR3 here is CASSLNRVYEQYF. CDR3 DNA, as far as it was read: TGTGCCAGCAGCTTAAACAGGGTCTACGAG.

About this clone: With the read ending 3 residues before the CDR3 end, the germline J gene is used to fill in that end. This chain uses TRBV10-3 with TRBJ1-1, with a possible D match to TRBD1 (5 bases). V was cut by 3 bases and J by 1 base, with 12 bases left in between. Germline V lookup: CDR1 ENHRY, CDR2 SYGVKD. The CDR3 covers 15 residues. The DNA read from the CDR3 is TGTGCCATCAGTGATATGAGGGGTTGGAACACTGAA. Its protein product is CAISDMRGWNTE. Given in full, the CDR3 is CAISDMRGWNTEAFF.

CDR3 bases read: TGCGCCAGCAGCCCAGGGAGGCCACCCTACGAG. Translation: CASSPGRPPYE. In full, the CDR3 reads CASSPGRPPYEQYF. The J gene is TRBJ2-7, the V gene TRBV5-1, with TRBD2 as a possible D gene (6 bases). The read finishes 3 residues shy of the CDR3 end, and the germline J gene is used to complete it. Germline V gene sequence: CDR1 SGHRS, CDR2 YFSETQ. The CDR3 runs 14 residues. V lost 4 bases and J lost 2, with 13 bases in between. Complete variable domain (other parts from reference TRBV5-1 and TRBJ2-7): KAGVTQTPRYLIKTRGQQVTLSCSPISGHRSVSWYQQTPGQGLQFLFEYFSETQRNKGNFPGRFSGRQFSNSRSEMNVSTLELGDSALYLCASSPGRPPYEQYFGPGTRLTVT.

For this clone: A junction end diverges from the germline sequence, so it may reflect a read error. The covered CDR3 bases are TGTGCCAGCAGCAACCTCGATAGCGGGGGGTCAGAGACG. Translation gives CASSNLDSGGSET. The whole CDR3 reads CASSNLDSGGSETQYF. The J gene is TRBJ2-3, the V gene TRBV7-8; 10 nucleotides agree with TRBD2. The CDR3 end falls 3 residues outside the read, so it is completed with the germline J gene. The CDR3 totals 16 residues. Germline assignment: CDR1 SGHVS and CDR2 FQNEAQ.

A word on this clone: The read finishes 3 residues shy of the CDR3 end, and the germline J gene is used to complete it. The chain is built from TRBV19 and TRBJ2-2, with D tentatively TRBD1 (6 bases). Germline V gene sequence: CDR1 LNHDA, CDR2 SQIVND (reference sequence). The CDR3 consists of 16 residues. The sequenced CDR3 bases are TGTGCCAGTAGTAGTTACAGGGAATCTGGGGCCAACGTG. As protein: CASSSYRESGANV. Given in full, the CDR3 is CASSSYRESGANVLFF.

About this clone: The read terminates 3 residues before the CDR3 end, so the remaining end is supplied by the germline J gene. The chain carries TRBV29-1 and TRBJ2-7, with D hard to call. The CDR3 covers 15 residues. Germline CDR1 SQVTM, CDR2 ANQGSEA. V lost 4 bases, J lost 0 bases, and 16 bases lay in between. The part of the CDR3 DNA that was read is TGCAGCGTTGTTGTACCCCTCCCGGGCTCCTACGAG. It codes for CSVVVPLPGSYE. The CDR3 reads in full as CSVVVPLPGSYEQYF.

Regarding this clone: An end of the junction does not agree with germline; a read error may underlie this. The sequenced fragment ends 3 residues before the CDR3 boundary, so the rest is inferred from the germline J gene. The J gene is TRBJ2-7, the V gene TRBV4-2; weak D call: TRBD1 (6 bases). Germline assignment: CDR1 LGHNA and CDR2 YNFKEQ. The CDR3 contains 17 residues. The covered CDR3 bases are TGCGCCAGCAGCCAAGAGAGGGTTTACAGGGCGGCCTACGAG. It codes for CASSQERVYRAAYE. Given in full, the CDR3 is CASSQERVYRAAYEQYF.

On this clone itself: Its ends do not fully match the called genes, so a read error is possible. From the germline J gene comes the end of the CDR3, since the read stops 3 residues before it. The chain employs TRBV4-2 and TRBJ1-4, with 7 bases fitting TRBD1. Germline assignment: CDR1 LGHNA and CDR2 YNFKEQ. The length of the CDR3 is 16 residues. CDR3 protein: CASSQGGRGRGEKLFF. CDR3 DNA (partial): TGCGCCAGCAGCCAAGGAGGGAGGGGGCGCGGAGAAAAA.

The sequenced CDR3 bases are TGTGCCAGCAGCGTAGATGGTGGGCGGGGCAATGAG. The encoded protein is CASSVDGGRGNE. The entire CDR3 sequence reads CASSVDGGRGNEQFF. V and J are TRBV9 and TRBJ2-1; D is perhaps TRBD2 (6 bases). The read terminates 3 residues ahead of where the CDR3 ends, so the germline J gene completes it. The V gene's germline CDR1 is SGDLS and CDR2 YYNGEE. CDR3 length equals 15 residues. The V end lost 0 bases, the J end lost 6 bases, and 13 bases lay between the germline ends.

This clone is labeled medium-sized (0.01 to 0.1%) based on frequency. Read data end 3 residues before the CDR3 end; the end is taken from the germline J gene. The chain combines TRBV13 with TRBJ2-1; 12 bases match TRBD2. This CDR3 is built from 14 residues. With V trimmed by 5 bases and J by 9 bases, 5 bases remained unmatched. CDR1 and CDR2 from the germline V gene are PRHDT and FYEKMQ (reference sequence). CDR3 sequence reads: CASSGTSGSVEQFF. The CDR3 bases that were read are TGTGCCAGCAGCGGGACTAGCGGGTCTGTTGAG.

On this clone itself: The missing CDR3 end, 3 residues past where the read stops, is filled in from the germline J gene. The chain employs TRBV19 and TRBJ2-4; 7 positions agree with TRBD2. Per the germline V gene, CDR1 is LNHDA and CDR2 is SQIVND (reference sequence). This CDR3 region has 14 residues. The V segment lost 8 bases and the J segment 8 bases; nucleotides outside the gene matches: 12. Partial CDR3 DNA: TGTGCCAGTTCATTTAGCCTCCGGGGGGACATT. It encodes CASSFSLRGDI. The full CDR3 sequence reads CASSFSLRGDIQYF.

Notes on this clone: Coverage ceases 3 residues before the CDR3 finishes, and the germline J gene fills in the end. V and J are TRBV7-7 and TRBJ2-1; TRBD2 matches 7 bases. Unmatched junction bases numbered 7, after V lost 4 bases and J lost 4 bases. This CDR3 contains 15 residues. CDR1 SSHAT and CDR2 FNYEAQ come from the germline V gene (reference sequence). The CDR3 loop is CASSSRLAGYNEQFF. The CDR3 bases that were read are TGTGCCAGCAGCTCGAGACTAGCTGGGTACAATGAG.

In the case of this clone: Coverage ceases 3 residues before the CDR3 finishes, and the germline J gene fills in the end. This chain joins TRBV9 and TRBJ2-1; possibly TRBD2 for D (6 bases). Between the trimmed V and J ends, which lost 1 base and 6 bases, there was a span of 8 bases. The CDR3 totals 13 residues. CDR1 is SGDLS, CDR2 YYNGEE, per germline. CDR3 bases read: TGTGCCAGCAGCGTACCCGGGGGCAATGAG. Its protein product is CASSVPGGNE. The complete CDR3 sequence is CASSVPGGNEQFF.

Turning to this clone: The read ends 3 residues early relative to the CDR3; the germline J gene fills the gap. Other nucleotide sequences in the sample specify the same CDR3. The gene calls are TRBV5-1 and TRBJ1-2, with a tentative D call TRBD1 (6 bases). Germline-derived CDR1 and CDR2 are SGHRS and YFSETQ. V lost 0 bases to trimming and J lost 3 bases, with 6 bases between them. This CDR3 has 13 residues. The CDR3 region is CASSLDRDYGYTF. The CDR3 bases that were read are TGCGCCAGCAGCTTGGACAGGGACTATGGC.

Comments on this clone: Its ends do not fully match the called genes, so a read error is possible. From the germline J gene comes the end of the CDR3, since the read stops 3 residues before it. The chain combines TRBV29-1 with TRBJ1-1; possible D gene TRBD1, 6 bases. The CDR3 runs 14 residues. Germline lookup yields CDR1 SQVTM and CDR2 ANQGSEA. CDR3 bases read: TGCAGCGTTGAGTGGACAGCCTGGCACACTGAC. This encodes CSVEWTAWHTD. The full-length CDR3 reads as CSVEWTAWHTDAFF.

In the case of this clone: The CDR3 end falls 3 residues outside the read, so it is completed with the germline J gene. This chain uses TRBV6-4 with TRBJ2-2; 12 positions agree with TRBD2. The CDR3 sequence is 15 residues long. Germline assignment: CDR1 MRHNA and CDR2 SNTAGT. V was clipped by 8 bases and J by 8 bases; unmatched bases: 9. The covered CDR3 bases are TGTGCCAGCCGACTACTAGCGGGGGGCGCTGGGGAG. Translation: CASRLLAGGAGE. The whole CDR3 sequence reads CASRLLAGGAGELFF.